What follows is one TCR beta chain and its context. Its specific antigen is unknown. Per-base qualities were not stored, and no clone one base away is much larger. This entry is derived from a study of shared clonotypes between healthy human individuals (TCRdb year 2020). Some background on the complete study: A few men and a couple of women, aged 18 to 49 years, made up the cohort. To estimate repertoire size and how much clonotype sharing occurs between individuals, the study deeply sequenced the blood TCR repertoires of roughly 5 healthy adults. For each donor, CD4 naive and CD4 memory were each given three plates, CD8 naive was given two plates, and CD8 memory was given one plate. Different laboratories and diverse techniques were used to prepare libraries and sequence TCR repertoires, to increase sequencing depth and limit assay-specific biases. Per donor, leukapheresis produced somewhere between about 0.94 and 9.5 billion PBMCs.

The full study reports these points: Sampling was limited to blood, and TCR repertoires in tissue likely differ from TCR repertoires in blood. Roughly 5% of naive CD4, 3.5% of naive CD8, about 2.4% of memory CD4, and less than 0.45% of memory CD8 clonotypes were shared across a handful of donors. Because the study included only a small number of donors, the genetic and exposure-history diversity represented was limited. Incomplete sequencing was indicated by rarefaction of sorted-subset datasets, despite the large sequencing depth. Naive subsets generally had larger estimated clonotype richness than memory subsets. Based on pairwise subsampling, the degree of clonotype sharing among donors was expected to be affected by sequencing depth. Clonotypes shared by all four sorted-subset donors showed higher generation probabilities than non-shared clonotypes.

The donors were healthy, HIV-negative adults with no recently reported acute infections or vaccinations. Every donor was a Caucasian adult residing in Nashville, Tennessee, USA. CD4+ T cells were enriched by magnetic negative selection, after which naive cells were positively selected on CD45RA and the negative fraction was taken as the memory subset. Blood was collected by leukapheresis, and PBMCs were isolated by Ficoll-Histopaque density gradient centrifugation and then cryopreserved in liquid nitrogen vapor phase. Analytical flow cytometry was used to check the purity and quantity of every magnetically sorted T cell population. Genomic DNA was isolated from every sorted fraction and measured by UV absorbance on a Nanodrop 2000c. Using the deep immunoSEQ assay, multiplex PCR amplified TCR CDR3 regions from genomic DNA. Genomic DNA extracted from each cell subset was distributed evenly over all wells of several immunoSEQ 96-well plates, and each plate served as one replicate. For sorted subsets, around 200 ng genomic DNA, equal to tens of thousands of T cell genomes, was loaded into each replicate PCR. Purified libraries were measured with a Qubit 3.0 fluorometer, size-checked on a Bioanalyzer 2100, and measured again with the KAPA Library Quantification kit. Each immunoSEQ 96-well plate was sequenced on its own single-read 150-cycle Illumina NextSeq 550 flow cell. Concerning the study's data processing: The immunoSEQ output contained only junctional sequences without quality scores, so filtering could not match that applied to full-length reads. Sequences were annotated with PyIR, a Python wrapper for IgBLAST v1.9, and V/J genes and CDR3 were assigned using IMGT germline references. Any read was removed if the V/J assignment was weak (E-value above 1e-6), the CDR3 was missing, or the read contained stop codons, out-of-frame junctions, or ambiguous translated residues. A V3J clonotype was defined by an identical inferred V gene, J gene, and CDR3 amino acid sequence. To compute the percentage overlap between repertoires, the number of shared unique clonotypes was divided by the size of the smaller repertoire. Richness of each repertoire was evaluated using RTK rarefaction, the Chao1 estimator, and Recon v2.1 estimates of unobserved clonotypes. Generation probabilities for all TCRbeta clonotypes obtained by the gDNA method from a handful of donors were computed using OLGA. The immuneACCESS repertoire file appears here via TCRdb, limited to in-frame rearrangements. These files lack a portion of the clones; in checked studies, under half of the deficit traces to unresolved V genes, and the cause of the others is not known. That table supplies the V and J calls and clone size; D and trimming were determined from the DNA. The sample yields about 2.4 million clones; 90% to 95% were counted once. 0.36% of the sample belongs to the ten largest clones.

V lost 6 bases and J lost 1 base, and the count of bases not matched to a germline gene is 7. The CDR3, cysteine through phenylalanine, is 16 amino acids long. Only the CDR3 part of the read is kept: 48 bases, read in frame from the first base. CDR1 SGHNT and CDR2 YYREEE are derived from the germline V gene (reference sequence). The receptor chain draws on TRBV5-4 and TRBJ2-3; TRBD2 agrees with 11 junctional bases. Sequencing was done on a sample of naive CD4+ T cells from PBMCs. What this sample's cell subset or site label stands for: CD45RA+ positively selected. The source of this sequence is a man between 18 and 29 years old in good health. Some clones in this sample may be carry-over from other donors' samples. The CDR3 in this case is CASNVLAGAGTDTQYF. The DNA sequence is as follows: TGTGCCAGCAACGTACTAGCGGGAGCTGGCACAGATACGCAGTATTTT.